This T cell receptor beta chain comes out of a study of cytomegalovirus exposure and HLA in healthy donors (dated by TCRdb to the late 2010s). About the investigation overall: A later analysis indicated that the roughly 120 validation repertoires were generated on the platform also employed for the 670 or so repertoires of the first cohort. The study aimed to test whether signatures of past pathogen exposure could be identified by cataloging public T cell receptors. A separate validation cohort of 100 to 150 different subjects was used in addition to the roughly 620-subject first cohort. To predict cytomegalovirus infection status, the study brought together high-throughput TCR immunosequencing, statistical association of individual TCRs with disease status, and machine learning. Beyond this particular receptor, the publication reports: All 120 or so repertoires were used to score co-occurrence in the validation cohort in a later analysis, because that analysis had no HLA typing for the cohort. Of the cluster scores, about 94% were above 0 in a later analysis, which found that TCRs clustered in the first cohort also tended to co-occur in the approximately 130 validation repertoires. According to the authors, the approach could potentially be generalized to other disease states and immunological phenotypes. Three of the identified cytomegalovirus-associated TCR beta chains were confirmed in vitro to be specific for cytomegalovirus antigens. The classifier was reported to diagnose cytomegalovirus status with high specificity and sensitivity in both the original cohort and the validation cohort. While some public TCRs were present in many individuals, most TCR sequences turned up only very rarely across donors. The study gave a list of roughly 150 TCR beta chains associated with cytomegalovirus.

The donors were included in the validation cohort of roughly 120 subjects, a group kept apart from the roughly 680-subject first cohort. V and J are trimmed by 4 bases and 7 bases, and the gene matches miss 11 bases of the junction. As encoded in the germline V gene (reference sequence), CDR1 is LNHDA while CDR2 is SQIVND. The CDR3 goes from the cysteine to the phenylalanine over 15 residues. Just CDR3 DNA is preserved here, 45 bases in frame from base 1. The receptor library was made with the immunoSEQ multiplex PCR assay. The paper's data handling went like this. A statistical classification framework was built for diagnosing cytomegalovirus status from the catalog of TCR beta chain sequences. In its TCRdb copy, this immuneACCESS table keeps in-frame sequences only and misses some clones. Where compared with another copy, unresolved V genes explain less than half of these, and the others have no known cause. The V and J calls and clone size were taken over from that table, and D and trimming were inferred from the DNA. In all, the sample holds fewer than 120,000 clones, and approximately 89% of those were seen once. 1.5% to 2% of the sample is in the top ten clones.

About this clone: This clone's antigen is unknown. No base-level quality is on record; no much larger clone is a single base apart.

Recombination linked TRBV19 to TRBJ2-3; 7 central bases correspond to TRBD1. The sequence came from a woman younger than 30 in good health and CMV-seronegative. Sequenced material: PBMCs. The CDR3 here reads CASSTSRAGGNTQYF. The base sequence is TGTGCCAGTAGTACCTCCCGGGCAGGGGGAAATACGCAGTATTTT.